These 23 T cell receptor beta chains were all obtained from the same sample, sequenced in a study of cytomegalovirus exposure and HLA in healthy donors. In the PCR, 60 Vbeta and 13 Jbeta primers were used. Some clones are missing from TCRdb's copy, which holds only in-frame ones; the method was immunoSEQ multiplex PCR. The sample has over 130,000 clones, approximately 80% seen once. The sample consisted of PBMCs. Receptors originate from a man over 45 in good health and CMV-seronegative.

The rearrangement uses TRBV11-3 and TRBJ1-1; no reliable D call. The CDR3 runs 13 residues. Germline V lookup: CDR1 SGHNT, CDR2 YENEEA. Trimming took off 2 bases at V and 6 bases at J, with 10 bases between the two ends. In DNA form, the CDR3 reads TGTGCCAGCAGCTTAACCCGGTATGCTGAAGCTTTCTTT. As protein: CASSLTRYAEAFF.

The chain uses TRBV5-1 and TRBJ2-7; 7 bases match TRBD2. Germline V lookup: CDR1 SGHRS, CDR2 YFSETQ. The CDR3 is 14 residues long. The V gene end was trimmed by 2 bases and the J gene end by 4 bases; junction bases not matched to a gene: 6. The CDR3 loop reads CASSLAGSGYEQYF. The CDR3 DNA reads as TGCGCCAGCAGCTTAGCGGGGAGTGGGTACGAGCAGTACTTC. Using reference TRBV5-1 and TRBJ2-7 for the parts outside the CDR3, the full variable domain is KAGVTQTPRYLIKTRGQQVTLSCSPISGHRSVSWYQQTPGQGLQFLFEYFSETQRNKGNFPGRFSGRQFSNSRSEMNVSTLELGDSALYLCASSLAGSGYEQYFGPGTRLTVT.

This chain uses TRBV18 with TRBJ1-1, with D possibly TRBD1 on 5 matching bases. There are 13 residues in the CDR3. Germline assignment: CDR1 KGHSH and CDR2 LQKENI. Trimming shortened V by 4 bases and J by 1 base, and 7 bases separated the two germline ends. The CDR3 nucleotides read TGTGCCAGCTCACAGACAGAGAACACTGAAGCTTTCTTT. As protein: CASSQTENTEAFF.

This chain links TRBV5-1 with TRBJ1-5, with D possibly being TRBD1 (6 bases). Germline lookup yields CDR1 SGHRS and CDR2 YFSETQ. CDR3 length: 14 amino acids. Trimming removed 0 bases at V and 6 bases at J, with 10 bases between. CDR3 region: CASSLAGAGQPQHF. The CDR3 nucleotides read TGCGCCAGCAGCTTGGCAGGGGCGGGTCAGCCCCAGCATTTT.

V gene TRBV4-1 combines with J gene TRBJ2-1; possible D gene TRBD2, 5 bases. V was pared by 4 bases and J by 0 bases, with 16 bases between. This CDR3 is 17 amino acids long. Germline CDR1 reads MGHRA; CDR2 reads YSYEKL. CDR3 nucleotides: TGCGCCAGCAGCCTGGAAAGTAGCGACCACTCCTACAATGAGCAGTTCTTC. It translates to CASSLESSDHSYNEQFF.

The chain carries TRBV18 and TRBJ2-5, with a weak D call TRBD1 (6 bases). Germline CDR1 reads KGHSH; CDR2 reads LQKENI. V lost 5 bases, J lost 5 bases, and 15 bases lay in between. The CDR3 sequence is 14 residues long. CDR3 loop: CASSEGVSGETQYF. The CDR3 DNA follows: TGTGCCAGCTCAGAGGGGGTTTCGGGGGAGACCCAGTACTTC.

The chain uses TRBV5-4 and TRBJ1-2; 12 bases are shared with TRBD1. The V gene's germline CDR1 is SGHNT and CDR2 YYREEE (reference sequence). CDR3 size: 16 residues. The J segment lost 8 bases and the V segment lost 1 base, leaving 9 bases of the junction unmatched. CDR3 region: CASSLTGTGGAKGYTF. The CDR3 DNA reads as TGTGCCAGCAGCTTGACTGGGACAGGGGGCGCAAAAGGCTACACCTTC. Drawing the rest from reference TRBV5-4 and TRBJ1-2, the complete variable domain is ETGVTQSPTHLIKTRGQQVTLRCSSQSGHNTVSWYQQALGQGPQFIFQYYREEENGRGNFPPRFSGLQFPNYSSELNVNALELDDSALYLCASSLTGTGGAKGYTFGSGTRLTVV.

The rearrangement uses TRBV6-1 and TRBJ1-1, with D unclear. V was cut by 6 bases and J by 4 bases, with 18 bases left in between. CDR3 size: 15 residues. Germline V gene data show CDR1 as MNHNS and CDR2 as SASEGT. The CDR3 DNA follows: TGTGCCAGCAGACAGTCGCCTTTACGGGGCACTGAAGCTTTCTTT. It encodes CASRQSPLRGTEAFF.

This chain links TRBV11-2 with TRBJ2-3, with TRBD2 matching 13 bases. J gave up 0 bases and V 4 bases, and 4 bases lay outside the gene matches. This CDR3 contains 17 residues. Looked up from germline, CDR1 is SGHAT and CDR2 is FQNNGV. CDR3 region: CASSYGTSGASTDTQYF. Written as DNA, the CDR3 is TGTGCCAGCAGCTACGGGACTAGCGGGGCAAGCACAGATACGCAGTATTTT.

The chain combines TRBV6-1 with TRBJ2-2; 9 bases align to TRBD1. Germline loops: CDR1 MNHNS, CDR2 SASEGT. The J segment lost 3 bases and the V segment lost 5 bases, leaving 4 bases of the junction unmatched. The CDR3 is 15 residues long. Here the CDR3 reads CASSTGQGDTGELFF. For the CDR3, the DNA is TGTGCCAGCAGTACGGGACAGGGCGACACCGGGGAGCTGTTTTTT.

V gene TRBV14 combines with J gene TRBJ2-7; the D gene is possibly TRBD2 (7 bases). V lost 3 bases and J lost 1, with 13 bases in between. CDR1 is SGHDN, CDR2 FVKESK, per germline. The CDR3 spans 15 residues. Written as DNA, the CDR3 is TGTGCCAGCAGCCATCTCGGGGGGCCTTCCTACGAGCAGTACTTC. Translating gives CASSHLGGPSYEQYF.

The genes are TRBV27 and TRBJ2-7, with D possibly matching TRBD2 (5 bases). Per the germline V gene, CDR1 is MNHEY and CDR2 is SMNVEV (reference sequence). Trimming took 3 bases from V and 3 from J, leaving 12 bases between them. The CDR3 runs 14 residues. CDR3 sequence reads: CASSFSRGNYEQYF. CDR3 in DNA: TGTGCCAGCAGTTTTTCTCGAGGGAACTACGAGCAGTACTTC.

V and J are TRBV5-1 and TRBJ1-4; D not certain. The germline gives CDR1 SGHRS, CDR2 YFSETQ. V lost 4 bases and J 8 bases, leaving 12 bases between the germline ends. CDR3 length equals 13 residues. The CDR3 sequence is CASSPAPGEKLFF. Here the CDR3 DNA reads TGCGCCAGCAGCCCGGCCCCGGGGGAAAAACTGTTTTTT.

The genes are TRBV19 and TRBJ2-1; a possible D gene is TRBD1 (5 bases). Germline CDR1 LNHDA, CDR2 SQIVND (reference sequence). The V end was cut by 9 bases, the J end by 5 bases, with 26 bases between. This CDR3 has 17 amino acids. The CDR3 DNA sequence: TGTGCCAGCCAGAATGGTAGAAGGACACTGGGTAACAATGAGCAGTTCTTC. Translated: CASQNGRRTLGNNEQFF.

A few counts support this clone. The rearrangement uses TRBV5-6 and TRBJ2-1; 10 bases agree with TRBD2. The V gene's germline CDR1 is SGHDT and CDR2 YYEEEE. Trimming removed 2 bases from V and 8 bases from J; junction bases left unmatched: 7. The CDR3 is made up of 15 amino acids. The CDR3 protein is CASSLSGTSVDEQFF. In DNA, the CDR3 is TGTGCCAGCAGCTTAAGCGGGACTAGCGTCGATGAGCAGTTCTTC. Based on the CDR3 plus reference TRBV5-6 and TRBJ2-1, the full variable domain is DAGVTQSPTHLIKTRGQQVTLRCSPKSGHDTVSWYQQALGQGPQFIFQYYEEEERQRGNFPDRFSGHQFPNYSSELNVNALLLGDSALYLCASSLSGTSVDEQFFGPGTRLTVL.

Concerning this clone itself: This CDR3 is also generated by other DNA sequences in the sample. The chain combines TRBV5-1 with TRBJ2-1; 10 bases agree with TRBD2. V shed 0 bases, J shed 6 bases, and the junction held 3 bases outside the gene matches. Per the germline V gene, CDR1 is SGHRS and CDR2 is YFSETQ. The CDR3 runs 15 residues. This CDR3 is CASSLGLAGRNEQFF. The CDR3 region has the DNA TGCGCCAGCAGCTTGGGACTAGCGGGTCGCAATGAGCAGTTCTTC. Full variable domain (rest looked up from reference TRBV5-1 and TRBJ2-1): KAGVTQTPRYLIKTRGQQVTLSCSPISGHRSVSWYQQTPGQGLQFLFEYFSETQRNKGNFPGRFSGRQFSNSRSEMNVSTLELGDSALYLCASSLGLAGRNEQFFGPGTRLTVL.

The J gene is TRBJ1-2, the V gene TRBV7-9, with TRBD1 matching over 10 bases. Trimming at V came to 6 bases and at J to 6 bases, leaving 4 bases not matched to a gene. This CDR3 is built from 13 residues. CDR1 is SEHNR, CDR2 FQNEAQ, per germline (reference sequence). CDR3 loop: CASRRGQGNGYTF. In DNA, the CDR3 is TGTGCCAGCAGAAGGGGACAGGGGAATGGCTACACCTTC. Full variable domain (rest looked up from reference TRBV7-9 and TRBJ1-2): DTGVSQNPRHKITKRGQNVTFRCDPISEHNRLYWYRQTLGQGPEFLTYFQNEAQLEKSRLLSDRFSAERPKGSFSTLEIQRTEQGDSAMYLCASRRGQGNGYTFGSGTRLTVV.

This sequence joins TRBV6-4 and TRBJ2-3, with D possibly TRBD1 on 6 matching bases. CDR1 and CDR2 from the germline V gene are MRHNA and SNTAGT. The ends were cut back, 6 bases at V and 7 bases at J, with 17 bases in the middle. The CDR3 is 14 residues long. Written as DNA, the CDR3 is TGTGCCAGCAGCCAGGGGCCCCGCCAGAATACGCAGTATTTT. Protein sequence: CASSQGPRQNTQYF.

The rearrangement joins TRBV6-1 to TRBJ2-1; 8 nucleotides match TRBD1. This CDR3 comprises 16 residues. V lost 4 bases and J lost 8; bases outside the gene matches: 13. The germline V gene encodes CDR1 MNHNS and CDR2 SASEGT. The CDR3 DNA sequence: TGTGCCAGCAGTGCACCACCAGGACAGGGCACCGATGAGCAGTTCTTC. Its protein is CASSAPPGQGTDEQFF.

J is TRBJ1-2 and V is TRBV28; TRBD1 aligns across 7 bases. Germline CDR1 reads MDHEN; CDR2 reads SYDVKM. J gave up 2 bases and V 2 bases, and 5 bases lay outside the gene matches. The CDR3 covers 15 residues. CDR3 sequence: CASSLRPGGNYGYTF. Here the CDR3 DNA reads TGTGCCAGCAGTTTAAGGCCAGGGGGGAACTATGGCTACACCTTC.

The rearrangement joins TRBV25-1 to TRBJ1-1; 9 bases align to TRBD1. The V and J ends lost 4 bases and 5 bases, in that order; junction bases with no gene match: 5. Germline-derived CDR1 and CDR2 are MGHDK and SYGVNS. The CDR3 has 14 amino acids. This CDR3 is CASSVQTGGTEAFF. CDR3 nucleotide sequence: TGTGCCAGCAGTGTCCAGACAGGGGGTACTGAAGCTTTCTTT.

CDR3 bases: TGTGCCAGCAGTACAGGGGGCGCGGGGAATTCACCCCTCCACTTT. Translating gives CASSTGGAGNSPLHF. The V and J genes are TRBV2 and TRBJ1-6; 9 bases match TRBD1. In germline, CDR1 is SNHLY, CDR2 FYNNEI. CDR3 size: 15 residues. V lost 5 bases and J lost 7; bases outside the gene matches: 6.

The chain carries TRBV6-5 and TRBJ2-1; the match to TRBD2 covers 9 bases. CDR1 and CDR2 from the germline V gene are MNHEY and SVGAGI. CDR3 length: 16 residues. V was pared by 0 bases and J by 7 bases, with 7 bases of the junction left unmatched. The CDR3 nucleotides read TGTGCCAGCAGTTACTCGCCGGGCGGGAGGGCTAATGAGCAGTTCTTC. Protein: CASSYSPGGRANEQFF.